Detailed here is one T cell receptor beta chain. In the original processing: Reference gene primer amplification gave estimated nucleated cell counts. The assay was immunoSEQ multiplex PCR, and TCRdb's table has in-frame clones only and misses some. V and J calls and clone size are as listed in that table; D and trimming were resolved from the DNA. The repertoire holds about 150,000 clones, with 75% to 90% as singletons. The data belong to a study of blood T cell repertoires in COVID-19. Study as a whole: Samples of COVID-19 (acute and convalescent) were obtained from the United States, Italy and Spain. T cells, B-cell-depleted T cells, or PBMCs supplied cDNA or gDNA.

The CDR3 is made up of 15 amino acids. Trimming took off 5 bases at V and 4 bases at J, with 17 bases between the two ends. Germline CDR1 is SGHRS and CDR2 is YFSETQ. The receptor was isolated from a woman aged 40-49 years with acute or convalescent COVID-19. V gene TRBV5-1 combines with J gene TRBJ2-3; D ambiguous. Sequencing was performed on peripheral blood. The CDR3 nucleotides read TGCGCCAGCAGAGGCAGGCCCGAAATATCAGATACGCAGTATTTT. Translated, it gives CASRGRPEISDTQYF.